Following are 19 T cell receptor beta chains from one sample sequenced in a study of cytomegalovirus exposure and HLA in healthy donors. The PCR had 60 Vbeta and 13 Jbeta primers. Repertoires were generated with immunoSEQ multiplex PCR, while TCRdb's copy carries only in-frame clones and drops some. This sample has approximately 70,000 clones; 65% to 75% occur once, and the top ten carry less than 9%. Input material: PBMCs. The origin of the receptors is a man between 35 and 55 years old in good health and CMV-seropositive.

The table lists this clone with a few counts. The CDR3 DNA follows: TGTGCCAGCAGTACTCCGGGACAGAATTTTGGCTACACCTTC. Its protein is CASSTPGQNFGYTF. The chain has TRBV6-6 and TRBJ1-2, with 7 positions matching TRBD1. With V trimmed by 5 bases and J by 7 bases, 10 bases remained unmatched. This CDR3 region has 14 residues. Germline CDR1 is MNHNY and CDR2 is SVGAGI (reference sequence).

In DNA form, the CDR3 reads TGTGCCAGCGAGGATTGGATTAGCGGGGATAAAGAAGAGACCCAGTACTTC. It codes for CASEDWISGDKEETQYF. The gene calls are TRBV5-8 and TRBJ2-5, with 8 bases that match TRBD2. In germline, CDR1 is SGHTS, CDR2 YDEGEE. The CDR3 consists of 17 residues. V was pared by 7 bases and J by 3 bases, with 17 bases of the junction left unmatched.

This chain uses TRBV30 with TRBJ1-6; D gene unclear. V was clipped by 2 bases and J by 5 bases, with 10 bases between them. Germline values: CDR1 GTSNPN, CDR2 SVGIG (reference sequence). This CDR3 is built from 14 residues. The DNA of the CDR3 is TGTGCCTGGAGTATAACAGATAATAATTCACCCCTCCACTTT. Translation gives CAWSITDNNSPLHF.

The chain recombines TRBV30 with TRBJ2-3; TRBD2 matches 11 bases. V trimming: 2 bases; J trimming: 5 bases; junction bases outside the gene matches: 6. The CDR3 extends over 15 amino acids. Germline V lookup: CDR1 GTSNPN, CDR2 SVGIG (reference sequence). The CDR3 sequence is CAWSIAGGLGDTQYF. DNA of the CDR3: TGTGCCTGGAGTATAGCGGGGGGGCTTGGAGATACGCAGTATTTT.

This chain uses TRBV6-5 with TRBJ1-2, with TRBD1 matching over 7 bases. The CDR3 is 15 residues long. V lost 5 bases and J lost 5; bases outside the gene matches: 11. Germline V lookup: CDR1 MNHEY, CDR2 SVGAGI. This chain's CDR3 is CASSTRRTGAYGYTF. The CDR3 nucleotides read TGTGCCAGCAGTACTCGGAGAACAGGGGCGTATGGCTACACCTTC.

A few counts support this clone. The rearrangement uses TRBV14 and TRBJ1-1, with D possibly being TRBD1 (5 bases). V lost 0 bases, J lost 1 base, and 15 bases lay in between. The CDR3 contains 17 residues. The V gene's germline CDR1 is SGHDN and CDR2 FVKESK. The CDR3 nucleotides read TGTGCCAGCAGCCAAGATCCTTACGGGACTTGGAACACTGAAGCTTTCTTT. The encoded protein is CASSQDPYGTWNTEAFF.

The sample holds a few counts of this clone. The chain recombines TRBV5-1 with TRBJ1-4, with 9 nucleotides matching TRBD1. V lost 4 bases and J lost 6; bases outside the gene matches: 4. The CDR3 runs to 14 residues. CDR1 SGHRS and CDR2 YFSETQ come from the germline V gene. The CDR3 spells CASSRTGADEKLFF. CDR3 DNA: TGCGCCAGCAGCCGGACAGGGGCCGATGAAAAACTGTTTTTT. Complete variable domain (other parts from reference TRBV5-1 and TRBJ1-4): KAGVTQTPRYLIKTRGQQVTLSCSPISGHRSVSWYQQTPGQGLQFLFEYFSETQRNKGNFPGRFSGRQFSNSRSEMNVSTLELGDSALYLCASSRTGADEKLFFGSGTQLSVL.

The CDR3: CASSSRDRAYGYTF. The CDR3, as DNA: TGTGCCAGCAGCTCTCGGGACAGGGCCTATGGCTACACCTTC. This chain connects TRBV5-4 to TRBJ1-2, with 9 positions matching TRBD1. Germline CDR1 and CDR2: SGHNT and YYREEE (reference sequence). V lost 3 bases and J lost 4; bases outside the gene matches: 4. The CDR3 is made up of 14 amino acids.

V is TRBV19 and J is TRBJ1-5, with 10 positions matching TRBD1. Trimming removed 6 bases from V and 0 bases from J; junction bases left unmatched: 2. This CDR3 has 15 amino acids. Per the germline V gene, CDR1 is LNHDA and CDR2 is SQIVND (reference sequence). The CDR3 coding sequence is TGTGCCAGTAGATGGGACAGGGGTAGCAATCAGCCCCAGCATTTT. This gives the protein CASRWDRGSNQPQHF.

V is TRBV30 and J is TRBJ1-1; D gene uncertain. CDR3 size: 12 residues. The V gene lost 7 bases and the J gene lost 7 bases, with 16 bases spanning the gap. Germline V gene lookup returns CDR1 GTSNPN and CDR2 SVGIG (reference sequence). The CDR3 sequence is CAFTIGRSEAFF. Written as DNA, the CDR3 is TGTGCCTTTACCATTGGGAGGAGTGAAGCTTTCTTT. The variable domain in full, completed from reference TRBV30 and TRBJ1-1, reads SQTIHQWPATLVQPVGSPLSLECTVEGTSNPNLYWYRQAAGRGLQLLFYSVGIGQISSEVPQNLSASRPQDRQFILSSKKLLLSDSGFYLCAFTIGRSEAFFGQGTRLTVV.

This chain links TRBV27 with TRBJ1-5; TRBD1 might be the D (5 bases). The V gene lost 3 bases and the J gene lost 5 bases, with 17 bases spanning the gap. Germline values: CDR1 MNHEY, CDR2 SMNVEV (reference sequence). This CDR3 region has 16 residues. The CDR3 DNA reads TGTGCCAGCAGTTTCTCCGGGGGGGGATCTGATCAGCCCCAGCATTTT. Protein: CASSFSGGGSDQPQHF.

The chain carries TRBV10-3 and TRBJ1-1, with D perhaps TRBD1 (5 bases). Germline V CDR1 and CDR2: ENHRY, SYGVKD. Between the trimmed V and J ends, which lost 2 bases and 4 bases, there was a span of 11 bases. CDR3 length: 14 residues. For the CDR3, the DNA is TGTGCCATCAGTGAGGACAGTTTGGGCACTGAAGCTTTCTTT. As protein: CAISEDSLGTEAFF.

For the CDR3, the DNA is TGTGCCAGCAGCTTAGGAGAGGGGGCGACCACTGAAGCTTTCTTT. It is translated as CASSLGEGATTEAFF. J is TRBJ1-1 and V is TRBV7-9; 7 bases match TRBD1. The CDR3 runs to 15 residues. Germline CDR1 and CDR2: SEHNR and FQNEAQ (reference sequence). V lost 1 base and J lost 4; bases outside the gene matches: 6.

This clone was observed once. The chain employs TRBV29-1 and TRBJ1-1; D gene ambiguous. From germline, CDR1 is SQVTM and CDR2 ANQGSEA. The CDR3 contains 12 residues. V lost 4 bases and J 1 base, leaving 7 bases between the germline ends. CDR3 nucleotide sequence: TGCAGCGTTGCCCGACAGAACACTGAAGCTTTCTTT. This gives the protein CSVARQNTEAFF. The whole variable domain, filled in from reference TRBV29-1 and TRBJ1-1, reads SAVISQKPSRDICQRGTSLTIQCQVDSQVTMMFWYRQQPGQSLTLIATANQGSEATYESGFVIDKFPISRPNLTFSTLTVSNMSPEDSSIYLCSVARQNTEAFFGQGTRLTVV.

This chain joins TRBV9 and TRBJ2-5; 9 bases map to TRBD2. CDR1 and CDR2 (germline): SGDLS, YYNGEE. Germline trimming cut 3 bases from V and 5 bases from J; bases unmatched to any gene: 8. This CDR3 has 15 residues. The CDR3 is CASSALAGVKETQYF. CDR3 sequence (DNA): TGTGCCAGCAGCGCATTAGCGGGAGTGAAGGAGACCCAGTACTTC.

The chain couples TRBV6-1 to TRBJ2-4, with TRBD2 matching 9 bases. The CDR3 is 17 residues long. Germline CDR1 is MNHNS and CDR2 is SASEGT. V lost 4 bases, J lost 9 bases, and 16 bases stayed unmatched. The CDR3 coding sequence is TGTGCCAGCAGTGTTGGGGCTACTCCGAAAGCGGGGGGCATTCAGTACTTC. Translating it yields CASSVGATPKAGGIQYF.

V usage is TRBV6-6 and J usage is TRBJ1-1; 7 nucleotides match TRBD1. After removal of 4 bases from V and 8 bases from J, the junction contained 4 bases not matched to a gene. Germline V CDR1 and CDR2: MNHNY, SVGAGI (reference sequence). The CDR3 runs to 12 residues. The CDR3 coding sequence is TGTGCCAGCAGTTTCGGGACAGACGAAGCTTTCTTT. This sequence encodes CASSFGTDEAFF.

The CDR3 sequence: CASILGDRSPGTGELFF. In DNA form, the CDR3 reads TGTGCCAGCATCCTGGGGGACAGGTCCCCGGGGACCGGGGAGCTGTTTTTT. The chain joins TRBV7-9 to TRBJ2-2; TRBD1 matches 8 bases. The CDR3 totals 17 residues. J gave up 5 bases and V 7 bases, and 15 bases lay outside the gene matches. The germline V gene encodes CDR1 SEHNR and CDR2 FQNEAQ (reference sequence). Drawing the rest from reference TRBV7-9 and TRBJ2-2, the complete variable domain is DTGVSQNPRHKITKRGQNVTFRCDPISEHNRLYWYRQTLGQGPEFLTYFQNEAQLEKSRLLSDRFSAERPKGSFSTLEIQRTEQGDSAMYLCASILGDRSPGTGELFFGEGSRLTVL.

As regards this clone: Other nucleotide sequences in the sample specify the same CDR3. The rearrangement uses TRBV5-1 and TRBJ1-1; D is possibly TRBD1 (5 bases). The V end was cut by 0 bases, the J end by 2 bases, with 8 bases between. This CDR3 contains 14 residues. The germline V gene has CDR1 SGHRS and CDR2 YFSETQ. CDR3 coding DNA: TGCGCCAGCAGCTTGGTGGGGGGAAACACTGAAGCTTTCTTT. This gives the protein CASSLVGGNTEAFF.